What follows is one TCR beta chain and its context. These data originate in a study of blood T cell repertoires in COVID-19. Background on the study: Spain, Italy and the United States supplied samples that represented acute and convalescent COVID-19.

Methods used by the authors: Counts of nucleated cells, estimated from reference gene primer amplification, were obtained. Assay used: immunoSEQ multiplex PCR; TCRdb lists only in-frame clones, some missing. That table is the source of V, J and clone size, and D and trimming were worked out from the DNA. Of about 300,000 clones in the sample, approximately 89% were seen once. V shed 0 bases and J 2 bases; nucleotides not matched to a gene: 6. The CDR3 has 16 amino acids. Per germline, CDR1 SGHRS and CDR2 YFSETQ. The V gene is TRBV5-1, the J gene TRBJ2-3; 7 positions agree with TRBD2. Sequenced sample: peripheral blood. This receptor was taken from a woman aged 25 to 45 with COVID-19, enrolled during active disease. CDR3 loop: CASSLGRAGFTDTQYF. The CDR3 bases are TGCGCCAGCAGCTTGGGTCGAGCGGGGTTCACAGATACGCAGTATTTT.